Below, 3 T cell receptor beta chains from the same sample are listed, as sequenced in a study of blood T cell repertoires in COVID-19. The method was immunoSEQ multiplex PCR; TCRdb's version includes in-frame clones alone and lacks a portion of them. The sample shows about 190,000 clones, around 89% of them seen only once. Sequencing was carried out using peripheral blood. These receptors were obtained from a man aged 45-65 years with acute or convalescent COVID-19.

V is TRBV14 and J is TRBJ2-1; perhaps TRBD2 as D (6 bases). The CDR3 has 15 amino acids. V lost 3 bases and J lost 0, with 9 bases in between. Per germline, CDR1 SGHDN and CDR2 FVKESK. CDR3 sequence reads: CASSQVGSSYNEQFF. The CDR3 DNA is TGTGCCAGCAGCCAGGTCGGGAGCTCCTACAATGAGCAGTTCTTC.

The chain carries TRBV5-5 and TRBJ2-1, with 9 positions matching TRBD1. Germline V gene sequence: CDR1 SGHKS, CDR2 YYEKEE (reference sequence). The CDR3 sequence is 14 residues long. Trimming removed 0 bases from V and 8 bases from J; junction bases left unmatched: 3. This chain's CDR3 is CASSLVGQGHEQFF. For the CDR3, the DNA is TGTGCCAGCAGCTTGGTGGGACAGGGCCATGAGCAGTTCTTC.

V is TRBV19 and J is TRBJ1-6; no clear D gene. CDR1 is LNHDA and CDR2 is SQIVND in the germline V gene (reference sequence). The V and J ends lost 3 bases and 10 bases respectively, with 13 bases between them. The CDR3 sequence is 14 residues long. The CDR3 region is CASSITPGSSPLHF. The DNA of the CDR3 is TGTGCCAGTAGTATCACCCCCGGGTCCTCACCCCTCCACTTT.